This T cell receptor beta chain was sequenced during a study of T cells in Graves' hyperthyroidism and ophthalmopathy. Whole-study findings and limits: Ophthalmopathy prediction by the model preceded onset by a median approximately 5.9 months.

RNA transcripts served as the template for amplifying TCR beta CDR3 regions. The study used the HTBI primer set for a first-round RT-PCR of the TCR CDR3. TCRdb reprocessed the multiplex PCR reads with MiXCR, giving one entry per CDR3 protein. The table records about 610,000 distinct CDR3 sequences, more than 15% of them present only once. The CDR3 is made up of 15 amino acids. Germline lookup yields CDR1 SGHTA and CDR2 FQGNSA. V lost 4 bases to trimming and J lost 4 bases; unmatched junction nucleotides: 3. The table lists this clonotype with many counts. Antigen unknown. Exclusion of a patient resulted from uncontrolled infection, other autoimmune disease, pregnancy or lactation.

This TCR derives from a woman aged 40-49 years with Graves' ophthalmopathy. Sequencing input: blood. The chain has TRBV7-2 and TRBJ2-3; the match to TRBD2 covers 12 bases. The CDR3 DNA is TGTGCCAGCAGCTGGCTAGCGGGGGGGTCAGATACGCAGTATTTT. Translating it yields CASSWLAGGSDTQYF.